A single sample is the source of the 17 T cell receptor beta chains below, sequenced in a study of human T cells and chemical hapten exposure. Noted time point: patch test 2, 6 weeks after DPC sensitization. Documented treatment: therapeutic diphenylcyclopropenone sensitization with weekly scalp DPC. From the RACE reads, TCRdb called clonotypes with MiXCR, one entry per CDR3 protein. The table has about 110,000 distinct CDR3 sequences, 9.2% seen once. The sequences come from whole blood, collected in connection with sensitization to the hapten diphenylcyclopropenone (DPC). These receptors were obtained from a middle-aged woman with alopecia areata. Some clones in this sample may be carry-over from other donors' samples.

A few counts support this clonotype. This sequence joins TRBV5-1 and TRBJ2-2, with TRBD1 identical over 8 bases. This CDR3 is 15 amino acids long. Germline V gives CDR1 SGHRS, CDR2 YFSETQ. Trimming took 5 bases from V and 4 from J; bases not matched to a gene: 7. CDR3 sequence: CASSLWTGTTGELFF. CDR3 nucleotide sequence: TGCGCCAGCAGTTTATGGACAGGGACCACCGGGGAGCTGTTTTTT.

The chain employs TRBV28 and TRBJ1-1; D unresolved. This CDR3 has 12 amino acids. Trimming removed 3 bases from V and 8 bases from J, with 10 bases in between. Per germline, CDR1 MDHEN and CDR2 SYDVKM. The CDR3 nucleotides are TGTGCCAGCAGTTTGGGGAGCAGAGAAGCTTTCTTT. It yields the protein CASSLGSREAFF.

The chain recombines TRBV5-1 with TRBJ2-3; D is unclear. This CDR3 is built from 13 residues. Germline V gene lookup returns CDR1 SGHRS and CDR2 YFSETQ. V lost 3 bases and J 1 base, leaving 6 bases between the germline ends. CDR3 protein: CASSSRGTDTQYF. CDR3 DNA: TGCGCCAGCAGCTCTAGGGGCACAGATACGCAGTATTTT.

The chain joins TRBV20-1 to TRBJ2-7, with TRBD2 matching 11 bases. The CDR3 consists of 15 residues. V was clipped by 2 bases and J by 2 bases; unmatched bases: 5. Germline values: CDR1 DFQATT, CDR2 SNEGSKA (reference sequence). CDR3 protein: CSARPRLAGTYEQYF. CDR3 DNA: TGCAGTGCTAGACCGAGACTAGCGGGAACCTACGAGCAGTACTTC.

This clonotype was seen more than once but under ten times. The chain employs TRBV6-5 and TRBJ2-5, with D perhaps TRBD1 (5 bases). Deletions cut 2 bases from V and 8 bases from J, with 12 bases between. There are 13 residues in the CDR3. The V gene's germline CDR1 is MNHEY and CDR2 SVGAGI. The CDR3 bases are TGTGCCAGCAGTTACCAAATGCAGGGAACCCAGTACTTC. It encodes CASSYQMQGTQYF.

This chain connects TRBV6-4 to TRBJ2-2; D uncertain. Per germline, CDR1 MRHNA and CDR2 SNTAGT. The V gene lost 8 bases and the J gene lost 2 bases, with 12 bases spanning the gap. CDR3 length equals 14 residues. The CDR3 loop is CASRNSLNTGELFF. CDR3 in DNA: TGTGCCAGCCGTAATAGTCTTAACACCGGGGAGCTGTTTTTT.

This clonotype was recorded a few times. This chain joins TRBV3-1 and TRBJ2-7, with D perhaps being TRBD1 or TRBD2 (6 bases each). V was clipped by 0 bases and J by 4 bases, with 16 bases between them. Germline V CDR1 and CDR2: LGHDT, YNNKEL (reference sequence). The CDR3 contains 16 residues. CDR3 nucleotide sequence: TGTGCCAGCAGCCAAGATTTAACGGGGGCTTGGTACGAGCAGTACTTC. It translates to CASSQDLTGAWYEQYF.

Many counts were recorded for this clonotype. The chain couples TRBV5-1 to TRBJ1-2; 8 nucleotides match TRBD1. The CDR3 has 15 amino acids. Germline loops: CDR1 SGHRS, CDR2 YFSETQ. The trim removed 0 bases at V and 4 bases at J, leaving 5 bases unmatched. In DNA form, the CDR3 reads TGCGCCAGCAGCTTGGGACAGGGGCCTATCTATGGCTACACCTTC. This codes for CASSLGQGPIYGYTF. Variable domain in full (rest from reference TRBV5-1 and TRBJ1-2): KAGVTQTPRYLIKTRGQQVTLSCSPISGHRSVSWYQQTPGQGLQFLFEYFSETQRNKGNFPGRFSGRQFSNSRSEMNVSTLELGDSALYLCASSLGQGPIYGYTFGSGTRLTVV.

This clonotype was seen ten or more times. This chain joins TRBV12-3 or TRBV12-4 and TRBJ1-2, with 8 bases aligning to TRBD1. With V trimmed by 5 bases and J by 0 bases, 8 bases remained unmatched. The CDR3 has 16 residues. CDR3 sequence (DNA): TGTGCCAGCAGTACCGGGACAGGAAGCGCTAACTATGGCTACACCTTC. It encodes CASSTGTGSANYGYTF.

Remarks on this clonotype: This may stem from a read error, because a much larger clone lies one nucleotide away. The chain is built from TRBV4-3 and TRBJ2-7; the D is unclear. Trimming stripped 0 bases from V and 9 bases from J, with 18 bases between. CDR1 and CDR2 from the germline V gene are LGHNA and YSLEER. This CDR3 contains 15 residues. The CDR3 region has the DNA TGCGCCAGCAGCCAAGATACGCTAACTACGTCGGGGCAGTACTTC. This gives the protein CASSQDTLTTSGQYF.

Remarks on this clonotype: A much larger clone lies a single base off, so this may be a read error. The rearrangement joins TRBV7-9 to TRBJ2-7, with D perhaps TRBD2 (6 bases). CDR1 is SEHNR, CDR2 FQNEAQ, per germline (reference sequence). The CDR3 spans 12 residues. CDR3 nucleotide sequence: TGTGCCAGCAGCCCTCAAGACCGGGAGCTGTACTTC. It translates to CASSPQDRELYF. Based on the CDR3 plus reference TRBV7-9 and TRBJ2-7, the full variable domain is DTGVSQNPRHKITKRGQNVTFRCDPISEHNRLYWYRQTLGQGPEFLTYFQNEAQLEKSRLLSDRFSAERPKGSFSTLEIQRTEQGDSAMYLCASSPQDRELYFGPGTRLTVT.

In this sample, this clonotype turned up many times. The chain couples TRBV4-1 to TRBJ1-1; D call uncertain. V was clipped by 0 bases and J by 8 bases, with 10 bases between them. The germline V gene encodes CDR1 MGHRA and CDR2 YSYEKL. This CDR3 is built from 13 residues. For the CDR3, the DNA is TGCGCCAGCAGCCAAGATGGAGGCATAGAAGCTTTCTTT. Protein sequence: CASSQDGGIEAFF.

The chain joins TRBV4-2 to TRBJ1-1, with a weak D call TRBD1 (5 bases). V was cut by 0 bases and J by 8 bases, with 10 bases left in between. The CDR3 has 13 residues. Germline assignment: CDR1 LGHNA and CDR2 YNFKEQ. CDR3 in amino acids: CASSQDLGEEAFF. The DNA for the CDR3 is TGTGCCAGCAGCCAAGATCTAGGGGAAGAAGCTTTCTTT.

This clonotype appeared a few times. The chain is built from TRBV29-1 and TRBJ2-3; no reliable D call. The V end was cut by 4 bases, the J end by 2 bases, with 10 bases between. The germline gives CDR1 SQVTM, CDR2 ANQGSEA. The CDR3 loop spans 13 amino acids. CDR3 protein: CSVGVRPTDTQYF. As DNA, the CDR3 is TGCAGCGTTGGGGTGAGACCCACAGATACGCAGTATTTT.

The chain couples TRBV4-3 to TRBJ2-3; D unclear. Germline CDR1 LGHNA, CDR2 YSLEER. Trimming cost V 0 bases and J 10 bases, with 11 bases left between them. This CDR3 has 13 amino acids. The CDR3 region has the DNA TGCGCCAGCAGCCAAGAATTTCGGCACTCGCAGTATTTT. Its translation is CASSQEFRHSQYF.

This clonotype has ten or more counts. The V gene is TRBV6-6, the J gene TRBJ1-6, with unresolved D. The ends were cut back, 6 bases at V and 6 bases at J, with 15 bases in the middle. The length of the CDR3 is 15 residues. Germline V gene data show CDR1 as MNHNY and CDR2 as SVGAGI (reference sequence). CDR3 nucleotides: TGTGCCAGCAGCTCCGCACGCCGGGGTAATTCACCCCTCCACTTT. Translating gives CASSSARRGNSPLHF.

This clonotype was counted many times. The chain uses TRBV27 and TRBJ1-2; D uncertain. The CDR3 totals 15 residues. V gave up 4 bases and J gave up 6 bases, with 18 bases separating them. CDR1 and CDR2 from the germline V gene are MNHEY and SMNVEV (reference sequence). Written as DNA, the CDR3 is TGTGCCAGCAGTTCCGTCGACGCCTCAGCCGATGGCTACACCTTC. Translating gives CASSSVDASADGYTF.